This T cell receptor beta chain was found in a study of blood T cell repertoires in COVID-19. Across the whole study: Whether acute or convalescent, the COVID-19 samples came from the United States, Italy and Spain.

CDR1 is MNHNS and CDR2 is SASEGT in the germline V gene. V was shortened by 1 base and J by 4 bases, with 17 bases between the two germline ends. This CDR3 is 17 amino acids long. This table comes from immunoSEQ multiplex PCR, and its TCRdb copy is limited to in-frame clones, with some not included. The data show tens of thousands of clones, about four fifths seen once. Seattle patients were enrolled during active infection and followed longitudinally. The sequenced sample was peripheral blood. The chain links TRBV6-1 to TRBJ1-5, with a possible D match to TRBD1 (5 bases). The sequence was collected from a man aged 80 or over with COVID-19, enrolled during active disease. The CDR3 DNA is TGTGCCAGCAGTGAAGTTCTCCGGCAGGGCGTTAATCAGCCCCAGCATTTT. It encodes CASSEVLRQGVNQPQHF.